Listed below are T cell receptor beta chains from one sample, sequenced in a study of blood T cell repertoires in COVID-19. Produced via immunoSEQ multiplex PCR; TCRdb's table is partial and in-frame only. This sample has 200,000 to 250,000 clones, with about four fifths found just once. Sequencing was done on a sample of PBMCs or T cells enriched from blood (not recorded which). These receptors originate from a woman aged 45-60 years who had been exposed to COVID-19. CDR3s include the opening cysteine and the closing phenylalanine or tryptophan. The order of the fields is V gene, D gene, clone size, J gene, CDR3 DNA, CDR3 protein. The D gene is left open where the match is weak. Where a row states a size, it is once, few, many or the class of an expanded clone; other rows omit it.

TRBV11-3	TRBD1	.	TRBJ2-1	TGTGCCAGCAGCCCCCAGACAGGGGAGAATGAGCAGTTCTTC	CASSPQTGENEQFF
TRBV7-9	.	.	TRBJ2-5	TGTGCCAGCGAAGGTGGAGGGGAGACCCAGTACTTC	CASEGGGETQYF
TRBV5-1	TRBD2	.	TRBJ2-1	TGCGCCAGCAGCGTGACTAGCGGGGGGGCTGAGCAGTTCTTC	CASSVTSGGAEQFF
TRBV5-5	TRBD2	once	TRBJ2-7	TGTGCCAGCAGCCTGAGCGGGGGGGGACTACCTTACGAGCAGTACTTC	CASSLSGGGLPYEQYF
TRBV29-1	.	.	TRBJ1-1	TGCAGCGTTGGAGGGCCGCCTATGAACACTGAAGCTTTCTTT	CSVGGPPMNTEAFF
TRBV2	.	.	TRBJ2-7	TGTGCCAGCAGTGAAAGGGCAGGGACCTACGAGCAGTACTTC	CASSERAGTYEQYF
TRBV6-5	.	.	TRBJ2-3	TGTGCCAGCAGTTCCGGGGATACGCAGTATTTT	CASSSGDTQYF
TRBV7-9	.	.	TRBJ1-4	TGTGCCAGTCAGGGGCAAGATGAAAAACTGTTTTTT	CASQGQDEKLFF
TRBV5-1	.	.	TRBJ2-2	TGCGCCAGCAGCCCGGAGGGGACAGTAAGCTACGGGGAGCTGTTTTTT	CASSPEGTVSYGELFF
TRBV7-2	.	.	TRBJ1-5	TGTGCCAGCAGCCCCAGGCCAGCCTACGATCAGCCCCAGCATTTT	CASSPRPAYDQPQHF
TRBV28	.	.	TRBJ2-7	TGTGCCAGCACAGGGGAACTCAACACCTACGAGCAGTACTTC	CASTGELNTYEQYF
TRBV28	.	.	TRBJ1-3	TGTGCCAGCAAAAACTCTGGAGAAAACACCATATATTTT	CASKNSGENTIYF
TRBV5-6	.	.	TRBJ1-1	TGTGCCAGCAGCTTGTCAGTGCGGCCCACTGAAGCTTTCTTT	CASSLSVRPTEAFF
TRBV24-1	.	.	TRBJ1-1	TGTGCCTCTCGGGCGGGAGGGGACACTGAAGCTTTCTTT	CASRAGGDTEAFF
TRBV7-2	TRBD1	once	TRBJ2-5	TGTGCCAGCAGCTCTCAGACAGGGGGGGAGACCCAGTACTTC	CASSSQTGGETQYF
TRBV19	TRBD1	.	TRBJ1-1	TGTGCCAGTAGTATAGTACCAAGACAGGGGATGAACACTGAAGCTTTCTTT	CASSIVPRQGMNTEAFF
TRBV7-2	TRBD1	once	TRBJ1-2	TGTGCCAGCAGCATGGACAGGGGTCATGGCTACACCTTC	CASSMDRGHGYTF
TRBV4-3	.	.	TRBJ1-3	TGCGCCAGCAGCCAAGATACGAGAGCTGGAAACACCATATATTTT	CASSQDTRAGNTIYF
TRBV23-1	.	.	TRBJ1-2	TGCGCCAGCAGTCAGGGTCCCGGGGTGGACTATGGCTACACCTTC	CASSQGPGVDYGYTF
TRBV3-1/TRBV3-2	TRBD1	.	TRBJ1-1	TGTGCCAGCAGCCCGGGACAGGCAAACACTGAAGCTTTCTTT	CASSPGQANTEAFF
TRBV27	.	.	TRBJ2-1	TGTGCCAGCAGTTTAGCACAGTACAATGAGCAGTTCTTC	CASSLAQYNEQFF
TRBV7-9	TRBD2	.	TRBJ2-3	TGTGCCAGCGGAACAATAGCGGGGGTCGACACAGATACGCAGTATTTT	CASGTIAGVDTDTQYF
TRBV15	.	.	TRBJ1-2	TGTGCCACCAGCTTCAGAGGACAATCTGGCTACACCTTC	CATSFRGQSGYTF
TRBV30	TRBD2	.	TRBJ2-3	TGTGCCTGGAGCGCTGATATAATAACGACTAGCGGGGTTCTCAGCACAGATACGCAGTATTTT	CAWSADIITTSGVLSTDTQYF
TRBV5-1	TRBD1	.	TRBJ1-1	TGCGCCAGCAGCTTGGCAGGACAGGGGAGGACTGAAGCTTTCTTT	CASSLAGQGRTEAFF
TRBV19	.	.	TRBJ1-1	TGTGCCAGTAGTATGGGCCATAGGATCACTGAAGCTTTCTTT	CASSMGHRITEAFF
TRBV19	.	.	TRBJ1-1	TGTGCCACTGAAGAGGGGGGGCGCGGAGCTTTCTTT	CATEEGGRGAFF
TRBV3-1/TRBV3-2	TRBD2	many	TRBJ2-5	TGTGCCAGCAGCCAGGCCGGGCGGGGGGTGCAAGAGACCCAGTACTTC	CASSQAGRGVQETQYF
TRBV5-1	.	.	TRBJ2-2	TGCGCCAGCAGCGTCGCAGCGAACACCGGGGAGCTGTTTTTT	CASSVAANTGELFF
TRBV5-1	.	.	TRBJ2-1	TGCGCCAGCAGCACCCTGATGGGGGGGGGCGGGAATGAGCAGTTCTTC	CASSTLMGGGGNEQFF
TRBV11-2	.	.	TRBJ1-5	TGTGCCAGCAGCTTATCCGGGGAACGAAATCAGCCCCAGCATTTT	CASSLSGERNQPQHF
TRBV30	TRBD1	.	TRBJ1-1	TGTGCCTGGAGAAGGACAGGGGCGGTGGACACTGAAGCTTTCTTT	CAWRRTGAVDTEAFF
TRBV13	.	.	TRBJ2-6	TGTGCCAGCAGCTTAGGCTACCGACGTAAATCGCGTCTCCTGGGGCTCTCTGGGGCCAACGTCCTGACTTTC	CASSLGYRRKSRLLGLSGANVLTF
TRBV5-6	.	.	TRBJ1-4	TGTGCCAGCAGCCCGACAGAAAGGACGACTAATGAAAAACTGTTTTTT	CASSPTERTTNEKLFF
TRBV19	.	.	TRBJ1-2	TGTGCCAGTAGTCCCACGAGGGCCCATGGCTACACCTTC	CASSPTRAHGYTF
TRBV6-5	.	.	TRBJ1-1	TGTGCCAGCGAGGGCTCCGTCGACATGAACACTGAAGCTTTCTTT	CASEGSVDMNTEAFF
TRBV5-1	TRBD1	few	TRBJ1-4	TGCGCCAGCAGCTTGGGGGGACAGGGGATTGAAAAACTGTTTTTT	CASSLGGQGIEKLFF
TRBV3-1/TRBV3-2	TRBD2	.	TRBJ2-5	TGTGCCAGCAGCCCCTACTACCGGACTAGCGGGGGTGAGACCCAGTACTTC	CASSPYYRTSGGETQYF
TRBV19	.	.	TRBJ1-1	TGTGCCAGTAGTCCTATTTCCATTAACACTGAAGCTTTCTTT	CASSPISINTEAFF
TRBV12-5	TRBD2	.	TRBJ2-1	TGTGCTAGTGGCCTCCGACTAGCGGGGGCGAGGAATGAGCAGTTCTTC	CASGLRLAGARNEQFF
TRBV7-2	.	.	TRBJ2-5	TGTGCCAGCAGCTTGGACGGTGGACTGGGAGAGACCCAGTACTTC	CASSLDGGLGETQYF
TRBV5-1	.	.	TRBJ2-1	TGCGCCAGCGGGGCGACCGACTCCTACAATGAGCAGTTCTTC	CASGATDSYNEQFF
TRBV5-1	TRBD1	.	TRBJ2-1	TGCGCCAGCAGCTTGGAGGGACAGGGGCGGAATGAGCAGTTCTTC	CASSLEGQGRNEQFF